Included here is one TCR beta chain sequence, with context. As yet, its antigen is unknown. Generated by immunoSEQ multiplex PCR, the TCRdb table keeps only in-frame clones and is missing some. This table has roughly 1 million clones, about 75% appearing once. The data derive from a study of shared clonotypes between healthy human individuals. For the study at large: The composition of the donors was a couple of women and three men aged 18 to 49.

V was shortened by 1 base and J by 4 bases, with 10 bases between the two germline ends. Germline V gives CDR1 MNHNS, CDR2 SASEGT. This CDR3 spans 15 amino acids. Study-level points and caveats: Non-shared clonotypes had lower generation probabilities than those shared by all four donors.

V usage is TRBV6-1 and J usage is TRBJ2-2; D unresolved. This receptor was taken from a young man in good health. The sequencing sample was made of memory CD4+ T cells sorted from blood. Indicated subset: CD45RA-negative fraction. This chain's CDR3 is CASSEGRPTTGELFF. The CDR3 region has the DNA TGTGCCAGCAGTGAAGGCAGGCCGACCACCGGGGAGCTGTTTTTT.